The text below deals with one TCR beta chain. Its specificity is not known. The data are from a study of OX40 agonist ivuxolimab in advanced cancers. Study-wide context: At 0.01 to 10 mg/kg, ivuxolimab was administered intravenously to patients every 2 weeks.

Assay used: immunoSEQ multiplex PCR; TCRdb lists only in-frame clones, some missing. The top ten clones hold more than 5.5% of a sample with about 69,000 clones, around 91% of them seen once. The CDR3 covers 16 residues. Germline V CDR1 and CDR2: MNHNS, SASEGT. Unmatched junction bases numbered 13, after V lost 2 bases and J lost 6 bases. Study outcomes and limitations: At 0.1 to 3.0 mg/kg and by week 6, CD4+ and CD8+ T cells in the blood had expanded clonally. CD8+ T cells averaged more expanded clones than CD4+.

V usage is TRBV6-1 and J usage is TRBJ2-7; 7 nucleotides match TRBD2. The clonotype comes from an adult with an advanced solid tumor such as melanoma, head and neck, liver or kidney cancer. The sequences come from CD4+ or CD8+ T cells sorted from blood, collected in a trial of the OX40 agonist ivuxolimab. The chain's CDR3 is CASSEIWGGAISEQYF. The DNA of the CDR3 is TGTGCCAGCAGTGAAATCTGGGGAGGGGCGATATCCGAGCAGTACTTC.